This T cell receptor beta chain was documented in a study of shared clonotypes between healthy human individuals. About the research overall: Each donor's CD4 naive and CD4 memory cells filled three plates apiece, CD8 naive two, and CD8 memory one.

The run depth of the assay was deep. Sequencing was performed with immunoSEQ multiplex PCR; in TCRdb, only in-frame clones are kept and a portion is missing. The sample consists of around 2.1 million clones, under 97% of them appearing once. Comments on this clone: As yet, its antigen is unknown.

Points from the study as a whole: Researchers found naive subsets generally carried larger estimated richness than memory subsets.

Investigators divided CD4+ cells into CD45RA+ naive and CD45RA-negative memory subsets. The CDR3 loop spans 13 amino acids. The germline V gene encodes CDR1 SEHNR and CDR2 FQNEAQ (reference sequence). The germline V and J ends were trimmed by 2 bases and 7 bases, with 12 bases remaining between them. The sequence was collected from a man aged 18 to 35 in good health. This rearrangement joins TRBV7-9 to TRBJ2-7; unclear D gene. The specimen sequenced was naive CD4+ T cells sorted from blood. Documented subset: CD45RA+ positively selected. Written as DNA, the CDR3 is TGTGCCAGCAGCTTAAGCCAAATTCAGGAGCAGTACTTC. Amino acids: CASSLSQIQEQYF.